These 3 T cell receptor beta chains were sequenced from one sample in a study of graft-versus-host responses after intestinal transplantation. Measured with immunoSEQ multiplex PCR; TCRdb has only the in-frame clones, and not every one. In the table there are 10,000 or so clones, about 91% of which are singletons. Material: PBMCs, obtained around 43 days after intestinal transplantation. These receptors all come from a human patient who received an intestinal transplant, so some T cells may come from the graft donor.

This CDR3 is CASTYSGDLYGYTF. The CDR3 nucleotides read TGTGCCAGCACTTATTCCGGGGATCTCTATGGCTACACCTTC. J is TRBJ1-2 and V is TRBV11-2, with D hard to call. In germline, CDR1 is SGHAT, CDR2 FQNNGV. The CDR3 sequence is 14 residues long. With 7 bases removed from V and 4 bases from J, the gap between germline ends came to 16 bases.

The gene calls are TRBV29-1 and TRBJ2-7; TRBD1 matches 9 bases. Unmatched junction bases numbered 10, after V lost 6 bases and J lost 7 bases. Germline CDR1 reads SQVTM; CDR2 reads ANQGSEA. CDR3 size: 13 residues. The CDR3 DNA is TGCAGCGTGGCCGGGACAGGGTGGGGGGAGCAGTACTTC. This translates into CSVAGTGWGEQYF.

Here the CDR3 reads CASSTTSGADNEQFF. The CDR3 nucleotides are TGTGCCAGCAGCACGACTAGCGGGGCCGACAATGAGCAGTTCTTC. The chain recombines TRBV9 with TRBJ2-1, with 11 bases matching TRBD2. The CDR3 has 15 residues. Germline CDR1 and CDR2: SGDLS and YYNGEE. Trimming cost V 4 bases and J 5 bases; bases outside gene matches: 5.